Listed below are T cell receptor beta chains from one sample, sequenced in a study of T cells after yellow fever vaccination. Each CDR3 protein is one row after TCRdb ran MiXCR on the 5' RACE reads. Here the sample spans roughly 250,000 distinct CDR3 sequences, 13% being singletons. The starting material was CD4+ T cells sorted from PBMCs, obtained 45 days after the yellow fever booster vaccination. Receptors were obtained from a man aged 30-40 years who received the YFV17D yellow fever vaccine. The CDR3 runs from the conserved cysteine through the conserved F or W. D genes are given only for firm matches. A clone size is listed for some rows: how often the clone was seen (once, few, many), or a class if it is expanded.

abundance: few
j_gene: TRBJ2-7
v_gene: TRBV4-2
d_gene: TRBD1
CDR3aa: CASSQDAGDRGYEQYF
CDR3nt: TGTGCCAGCAGCCAAGATGCGGGGGACAGGGGTTACGAGCAGTACTTC

abundance: many
j_gene: TRBJ2-5
v_gene: TRBV6-4
d_gene: TRBD2
CDR3aa: CASGGLAGSETQYF
CDR3nt: TGTGCCAGCGGGGGACTAGCGGGATCAGAGACCCAGTACTTC

abundance: few
j_gene: TRBJ2-1
v_gene: TRBV11-2
d_gene: TRBD2
CDR3aa: CASSPRSYSGNLDNEQFF
CDR3nt: TGTGCCAGCAGCCCCCGATCTTATAGCGGGAACCTGGACAATGAGCAGTTCTTC

abundance: few
j_gene: TRBJ2-3
v_gene: TRBV20-1
d_gene: -
CDR3aa: CSARVVALDTQYF
CDR3nt: TGCAGTGCTAGAGTGGTAGCGTTGGATACGCAGTATTTT

abundance: few
j_gene: TRBJ2-3
v_gene: TRBV7-2
d_gene: -
CDR3aa: CASGPVPYTQYF
CDR3nt: TGTGCCAGCGGGCCTGTTCCGTATACGCAGTATTTT

abundance: few
j_gene: TRBJ1-2
v_gene: TRBV7-2
d_gene: -
CDR3aa: CASSPPGLRGYTF
CDR3nt: TGTGCCAGCAGCCCCCCGGGACTCAGGGGCTACACCTTC

abundance: -
j_gene: TRBJ2-2
v_gene: TRBV5-1
d_gene: -
CDR3aa: CASSDRDTLNTGELFF
CDR3nt: TGCGCCAGCAGCGACCGGGACACCTTGAACACCGGGGAGCTGTTTTTT

abundance: -
j_gene: TRBJ2-1
v_gene: TRBV7-8
d_gene: -
CDR3aa: CASSPPLRDKRRDEQFF
CDR3nt: TGTGCCAGCAGCCCCCCCCTCAGAGATAAGAGGAGGGATGAGCAGTTCTTC

abundance: many
j_gene: TRBJ1-2
v_gene: TRBV7-2
d_gene: -
CDR3aa: CASSFLGAFGYGYTF
CDR3nt: TGTGCCAGCAGCTTTCTGGGGGCTTTTGGCTATGGCTACACCTTC

abundance: -
j_gene: TRBJ2-7
v_gene: TRBV20-1
d_gene: TRBD2
CDR3aa: CSASISGRAAYEQYF
CDR3nt: TGCAGTGCTAGCATTAGCGGGAGGGCCGCTTACGAGCAGTACTTC

abundance: -
j_gene: TRBJ2-3
v_gene: TRBV10-3
d_gene: TRBD2
CDR3aa: CAISRAGVEDTQYF
CDR3nt: TGTGCCATCAGCCGAGCGGGAGTAGAAGATACGCAGTATTTT

abundance: few
j_gene: TRBJ1-2
v_gene: TRBV5-1
d_gene: -
CDR3aa: CASTFSSGVSNYGYTF
CDR3nt: TGCGCCAGCACTTTCTCATCAGGGGTTTCCAACTATGGCTACACCTTC

abundance: -
j_gene: TRBJ1-1
v_gene: TRBV2
d_gene: -
CDR3aa: CASSRGGLTEAFF
CDR3nt: TGTGCCAGCAGTCGGGGTGGACTCACTGAAGCTTTCTTT

abundance: few
j_gene: TRBJ2-3
v_gene: TRBV5-1
d_gene: -
CDR3aa: CASSLALQGGTDTQYF
CDR3nt: TGCGCCAGCAGCTTGGCACTACAGGGTGGGACAGATACGCAGTATTTT

abundance: many
j_gene: TRBJ2-1
v_gene: TRBV6-6
d_gene: -
CDR3aa: CASSSRTNNEQFF
CDR3nt: TGTGCCAGCAGTTCCCGGACCAACAATGAGCAGTTCTTC

abundance: few
j_gene: TRBJ2-1
v_gene: TRBV4-3
d_gene: -
CDR3aa: CASSQGRVEQFF
CDR3nt: TGCGCCAGCAGCCAAGGTCGAGTTGAGCAGTTCTTC

abundance: -
j_gene: TRBJ2-5
v_gene: TRBV7-6
d_gene: TRBD2
CDR3aa: CASSTSTGTSNTQYF
CDR3nt: TGTGCCAGCAGCACCTCAACCGGGACTAGTAACACCCAGTACTTC

abundance: many
j_gene: TRBJ2-3
v_gene: TRBV7-9
d_gene: -
CDR3aa: CASSQDYTQYF
CDR3nt: TGTGCCAGCAGCCAAGATTATACGCAGTATTTT

abundance: -
j_gene: TRBJ2-1
v_gene: TRBV11-1
d_gene: TRBD1
CDR3aa: CASSFGTAPNNEQFF
CDR3nt: TGTGCCAGCAGCTTTGGGACAGCCCCTAACAATGAGCAGTTCTTC

abundance: -
j_gene: TRBJ2-5
v_gene: TRBV6-5
d_gene: TRBD1
CDR3aa: CASSYNTGVGEETQYF
CDR3nt: TGTGCCAGCAGTTACAATACAGGGGTGGGTGAAGAGACCCAGTACTTC

abundance: -
j_gene: TRBJ2-3
v_gene: TRBV20-1
d_gene: TRBD2
CDR3aa: CSARDLSGVNTDTQYF
CDR3nt: TGCAGTGCTAGAGACCTTAGCGGGGTTAACACAGATACGCAGTATTTT

abundance: -
j_gene: TRBJ2-7
v_gene: TRBV3-1
d_gene: TRBD1
CDR3aa: CASSQLDRGPNEQYF
CDR3nt: TGTGCCAGCAGCCAATTGGACAGGGGGCCGAACGAGCAGTACTTC

abundance: few
j_gene: TRBJ2-1
v_gene: TRBV5-1
d_gene: -
CDR3aa: CASSSSGSYYNEQFF
CDR3nt: TGCGCCAGCAGCTCGAGCGGGTCTTATTACAATGAGCAGTTCTTC

abundance: -
j_gene: TRBJ2-1
v_gene: TRBV5-6
d_gene: TRBD1
CDR3aa: CASSLAGRTGEGF
CDR3nt: TGTGCCAGCAGCTTGGCAGGGAGGACAGGGGAAGGCTTC

abundance: few
j_gene: TRBJ2-1
v_gene: TRBV7-7
d_gene: -
CDR3aa: CASSSGLGNEQFF
CDR3nt: TGTGCCAGCAGCTCGGGACTCGGCAATGAGCAGTTCTTC

abundance: few
j_gene: TRBJ2-7
v_gene: TRBV9
d_gene: -
CDR3aa: CASSASPAGYEQYF
CDR3nt: TGTGCCAGCAGCGCCTCGCCCGCGGGGTACGAGCAGTACTTC

abundance: -
j_gene: TRBJ1-5
v_gene: TRBV29-1
d_gene: TRBD1
CDR3aa: CSVRTGTSNQPQHF
CDR3nt: TGCAGCGTTAGGACAGGGACTAGCAATCAGCCCCAGCATTTT